Given below is one T cell receptor beta chain in context. This clone appeared a few times. Its target antigen remains unknown. No much larger clonotype is one base removed from it; base qualities were not supplied. This sample was included in a study of CD8+ T cells in alopecia areata (dated by TCRdb to the late 2010s). Turning to the overall study: The treated patients, all with moderate-to-severe alopecia areata, were enrolled in an open-label pilot trial of oral tofacitinib given at 5 to 10 mg twice daily. Tofacitinib was given for 6 to 18 months, followed by 6 months of follow-up off drug to assess delayed response and recurrence. The SALT score, which quantifies the percentage of affected scalp surface area, was used to measure disease severity in treated patients. In both human patients and the C3H/HeJ mouse model, the study applied high-throughput TCRbeta sequencing to look at T cell clonal expansion in alopecia areata. On the human side, TCRbeta sequencing was run on scalp tissue and on sorted CD4+ and CD8+ peripheral blood T cells from healthy controls and from alopecia areata patients with either patchy or totalis/universalis disease. Tofacitinib-treated patients had biopsies at baseline and at 4 and 24 weeks of treatment, with a later scalp biopsy in several patients. Scalp clonality was compared across normal scalp (n=4), patchy alopecia areata scalp (n=8), and alopecia totalis/universalis scalp (n=8). The RNA source kit depended on sample type: the PAXgene miRNA kit for fixed scalp, the miRNeasy kit for PBMCs, and the RNeasy kit for mouse skin. immunoSEQ multiplex PCR using 35 Vbeta forward primers and 13 Jbeta reverse primers was used to amplify TCRbeta CDR3 regions. Overall results and qualifications from the work: Compared with normal scalp, lesional scalp had higher clonality and more expanded CD8+ clones, particularly in alopecia totalis/universalis, a pattern that suggests antigenic drive. Compared with mice, TCR sequences shared between patients were less clear, possibly partly because of HLA diversity across the patient population. Because the treated cohort was small and had only one nonresponder, larger studies are needed to examine links between baseline CD8+ expansion and response. Tofacitinib significantly lowered scalp clonality and the number of expanded CD8+ clones among the top 100 scalp clones. Scalp TCR repertoire analysis is complicated because resident alphabeta T cells in normal human skin are also sequenced, whereas mouse skin is dominated by gammadelta T cells. Many expanded lesional clones persisted in scalp and blood during tofacitinib treatment, which may partly explain relapse after stopping treatment.

Per the publication, the treatment or condition label means: oral pan-JAK inhibitor, 5-10 mg twice daily. From alopecia areata patients, peripheral blood was collected along with lesional scalp punch biopsies. PBMCs were separated by density centrifugation and stained for CD3, CD4 and CD8, after which CD4+ and CD8+ T cells were sorted on a FACSAria. Clipping removes 4 bases from V and 5 bases from J, with 5 as the unmatched junction base count. The CDR3 has 15 amino acids, counting the end cysteine and phenylalanine. Of all the DNA, just the CDR3 is kept, 45 bases in frame from base 1. CDR1 and CDR2 are read off the germline V gene as MGHRA and YSYEKL. Library method: the immunoSEQ multiplex PCR assay. To provide template for TCR sequencing, every sample had RNA extracted and reverse transcribed into cDNA. SuperScript III was used for first-strand cDNA synthesis, primed with a 2:1 mix of oligo-dT and random hexamers. A synthetic immune receptor repertoire was used to gauge amplification bias, and whatever bias remained was removed computationally. Per the authors' processing: Raw reads were preprocessed to remove errors, and CDR3 was defined according to IMGT conventions as the region from the conserved cysteine to phenylalanine. Clonality was calculated as 1 minus Shannon entropy normalized by log2 of the number of productive unique TCRs. Scalp TCRbeta sequences were cross-referenced with sorted blood CD4 and CD8 repertoires so that the CD4 or CD8 identity of scalp clones could be inferred. This immuneACCESS table, as held by TCRdb, lists in-frame sequences with V and J called but not all clones. Of the missing ones, under half trace to an unresolved V gene in checked studies; the others have no known cause. For V, J and clone size, that table is used; D and trimming come from the DNA. For this sample there are about 180,000 clones; about 54% appear just once. The ten largest make up approximately 16% of the sample.

The receptor was isolated from a human donor with alopecia areata. The V gene is TRBV4-1 and the J gene is TRBJ2-5, with TRBD2 matching 12 junction bases. The source was CD4+ T cells sorted from blood, collected at roughly week 55, from a patient treated with tofacitinib. The DNA is TGCGCCAGCAGCCCACTAGCGGGGGGCCGGGAGACCCAGTACTTC. Its translation reads: CASSPLAGGRETQYF.